In this sample, the clone carrying this T cell receptor (beta chain) turned up a few times. Its target is not known. Through a sample-barcoded 5' primer and a J-beta primer mix, a second PCR was run for 7 to 11 cycles. Researchers report that each sample yielded at least 2.5 million CDR3-containing paired-end reads. One entry per CDR3 protein, called by TCRdb with MiXCR from the 5' RACE reads. In the table there are approximately 900,000 distinct CDR3 sequences, around 48% of which are singletons. These data belong to a study of blood T cells in healthy people across ages. Findings of the study overall: Researchers deemed the diversity estimates from one million T cells underestimates.

Per-sample PBMC isolation yielded at least 6.5 million cells. Between the trimmed V and J ends, which lost 4 bases and 7 bases, there was a span of 10 bases. The CDR3 length is 12 residues. Germline CDR1 and CDR2: MNHEY and SVGAGI. The receptor's source is a man aged 25 to 45 in good health. This chain uses TRBV6-5 with TRBJ1-2; D is uncertain. Sequencing was carried out using blood. CDR3 in DNA: TGTGCCAGCAGTTCTTTTAGACTTGGCTACACCTTC. Translating gives CASSSFRLGYTF.